The 27 T cell receptor beta chains reported below all come from one sample, sequenced in a study of blood T cell repertoires in COVID-19. Measured with immunoSEQ multiplex PCR; TCRdb has only the in-frame clones, and not every one. The data contain over 75,000 clones, approximately 80% of them singletons. Material: peripheral blood. The receptor set was obtained from a woman aged 65 to 85 with acute or convalescent COVID-19.

About this clone: Compared with germline, one end of the junction differs, possibly owing to a read error. V usage is TRBV5-6 and J usage is TRBJ1-1; 7 nucleotides line up with TRBD1. Germline V gene data show CDR1 as SGHDT and CDR2 as YYEEEE. The CDR3 contains 14 residues. The CDR3 sequence is CASSLTTGNAEAFF. The CDR3 nucleotides are TGTGCCAGCAGCTTGACGACAGGGAACGCTGAAGCTTTCTTT. Full variable domain (outside the CDR3, taken from reference TRBV5-6 and TRBJ1-1): DAGVTQSPTHLIKTRGQQVTLRCSPKSGHDTVSWYQQALGQGPQFIFQYYEEEERQRGNFPDRFSGHQFPNYSSELNVNALLLGDSALYLCASSLTTGNAEAFFGQGTRLTVV.

The chain is built from TRBV29-1 and TRBJ2-3; the D is unclear. Trimming cost V 4 bases and J 1 base, with 6 bases left between them. The CDR3 contains 12 residues. From germline, CDR1 is SQVTM and CDR2 ANQGSEA. The DNA for the CDR3 is TGCAGCGTTGGGCAGGGCACAGATACGCAGTATTTT. It specifies CSVGQGTDTQYF.

The chain is built from TRBV9 and TRBJ2-1; the D is unclear. The CDR3 runs to 14 residues. The germline V and J ends were trimmed by 2 bases and 0 bases, with 6 bases remaining between them. Germline V CDR1 and CDR2: SGDLS, YYNGEE. For the CDR3, the DNA is TGTGCCAGCAGCGTTAGTACCTCCTACAATGAGCAGTTCTTC. It is translated as CASSVSTSYNEQFF.

The chain carries TRBV4-2 and TRBJ1-5; D gene unclear. Germline V gene sequence: CDR1 LGHNA, CDR2 YNFKEQ. The CDR3 sequence is 13 residues long. V lost 1 base, J lost 8 bases, and 9 bases lay in between. The CDR3 protein is CASSQGREKPQHF. CDR3 nucleotide sequence: TGTGCCAGCAGCCAAGGCCGGGAGAAGCCCCAGCATTTT.

The chain couples TRBV19 to TRBJ2-1, with 8 bases identical to TRBD2. CDR3 size: 13 residues. Germline CDR1 and CDR2: LNHDA and SQIVND (reference sequence). V gave up 1 base and J gave up 9 bases; unmatched junction bases: 2. CDR3 nucleotides: TGTGCCAGTAGTATAGTAGCGGGGTTTGAGCAGTTCTTC. Protein product: CASSIVAGFEQFF.

This clone was detected only a few times. The chain uses TRBV27 and TRBJ1-5, with 11 positions matching TRBD1. The CDR3 loop spans 15 amino acids. The J segment lost 6 bases and the V segment lost 6 bases, leaving 7 bases of the junction unmatched. Looked up from germline, CDR1 is MNHEY and CDR2 is SMNVEV (reference sequence). The CDR3 nucleotides are TGTGCCAGCAGACCGGGGACAGGGGGGACTCAGCCCCAGCATTTT. Its protein is CASRPGTGGTQPQHF.

This chain uses TRBV19 with TRBJ1-1; D is possibly TRBD1 (6 bases). CDR1 is LNHDA and CDR2 is SQIVND in the germline V gene (reference sequence). Trimming removed 6 bases at V and 6 bases at J, with 14 bases between. The CDR3 loop spans 13 amino acids. Here the CDR3 DNA reads TGTGCCAGTAGGGAGACAGGCGAAGCTGAAGCTTTCTTT. Protein sequence: CASRETGEAEAFF.

The chain has TRBV7-9 and TRBJ2-7; 11 nucleotides align to TRBD1. The J segment lost 5 bases and the V segment lost 5 bases, leaving 8 bases of the junction unmatched. Germline assignment: CDR1 SEHNR and CDR2 FQNEAQ (reference sequence). The CDR3 is 15 amino acids. The CDR3 sequence: CASSEGQGAQNEQYF. As DNA, the CDR3 is TGTGCCAGCAGCGAAGGACAGGGGGCTCAAAACGAGCAGTACTTC.

The CDR3 here is CASSPVGTGRNTGELFF. As DNA, the CDR3 is TGTGCCAGCAGCCCGGTTGGGACAGGGCGGAACACCGGGGAGCTGTTTTTT. The chain combines TRBV28 with TRBJ2-2, with 9 bases that match TRBD1. Germline CDR1 and CDR2: MDHEN and SYDVKM. The V segment lost 6 bases and the J segment 1 base; nucleotides outside the gene matches: 9. CDR3 length: 17 residues.

The rearrangement joins TRBV27 to TRBJ2-5; the D is unclear. Trimming removed 5 bases from V and 0 bases from J, with 10 bases in between. In germline, CDR1 is MNHEY, CDR2 SMNVEV (reference sequence). The CDR3 has 14 residues. This chain's CDR3 is CASSLPGNQETQYF. CDR3 coding DNA: TGTGCCAGCAGTCTACCGGGTAACCAAGAGACCCAGTACTTC.

The chain is built from TRBV5-4 and TRBJ2-7, with D possibly being TRBD1 (6 bases). This CDR3 contains 14 residues. V lost 5 bases to trimming and J lost 0 bases, with 12 bases between them. CDR1 is SGHNT and CDR2 is YYREEE in the germline V gene (reference sequence). CDR3 sequence: CASRKDSASYEQYF. The CDR3 coding sequence is TGTGCCAGCAGGAAGGACAGTGCCTCCTACGAGCAGTACTTC.

This CDR3 is CASRQSGTTFRYNSPLHF. CDR3 coding DNA: TGTGCCAGCCGCCAGTCGGGGACTACGTTTAGATATAATTCACCCCTCCACTTT. The genes are TRBV6-2 or TRBV6-3 and TRBJ1-6; weak D call: TRBD1 (5 bases). This CDR3 spans 18 amino acids. V was pared by 8 bases and J by 4 bases, with 24 bases between. CDR1 is MNHEY and CDR2 is SVGEGT in the germline V gene.

This clone was detected a few times. The same CDR3 is also encoded by other DNA sequences in this sample. The J gene is TRBJ1-6, the V gene TRBV27, with 7 bases fitting TRBD1. CDR1 and CDR2 from the germline V gene are MNHEY and SMNVEV (reference sequence). CDR3 size: 14 residues. V trimming: 2 bases; J trimming: 7 bases; junction bases outside the gene matches: 2. CDR3 DNA: TGTGCCAGCAGTTTAGGACAGGTGAATTCACCCCTCCACTTT. Encoded protein: CASSLGQVNSPLHF.

In its sample, this clone was seen once. The V and J genes are TRBV10-2 and TRBJ2-3; possible D gene TRBD1, 6 bases. Germline loops: CDR1 WSHSY, CDR2 SAAADI. CDR3 length equals 14 residues. V lost 6 bases and J 2 bases, leaving 12 bases between the germline ends. CDR3 in DNA: TGCGCCAGCAGATCGACAGGCTACACAGATACGCAGTATTTT. Protein sequence: CASRSTGYTDTQYF.

This clone was detected a few times. The chain carries TRBV7-8 and TRBJ1-1; 7 nucleotides line up with TRBD1. V shed 4 bases and J 5 bases; nucleotides not matched to a gene: 13. CDR3 length equals 16 residues. CDR1 is SGHVS and CDR2 is FQNEAQ in the germline V gene. The CDR3 DNA follows: TGTGCCAGCAGCTCCCGACAGGGAGTAGTGAGGACTGAAGCTTTCTTT. Translation: CASSSRQGVVRTEAFF.

The CDR3 sequence: CASSQGTSPTYEQYF. CDR3 sequence (DNA): TGCGCCAGCAGCCAAGGCACCAGTCCAACCTACGAGCAGTACTTC. The chain has TRBV4-1 and TRBJ2-7; D is uncertain. V lost 1 base, J lost 2 bases, and 12 bases lay in between. The CDR3 has 15 amino acids. Germline V gene lookup returns CDR1 MGHRA and CDR2 YSYEKL.

The J gene is TRBJ1-5, the V gene TRBV18; TRBD1 matches 8 bases. The V segment lost 2 bases and the J segment 2 bases; nucleotides outside the gene matches: 2. This CDR3 region has 15 residues. The germline CDR1 and CDR2 sequences are KGHSH and LQKENI. The CDR3 protein is CASSPDRGGNQPQHF. CDR3 DNA: TGTGCCAGCTCACCAGACAGGGGCGGCAATCAGCCCCAGCATTTT.

The rearrangement uses TRBV7-2 and TRBJ2-7; D gene unclear. This CDR3 contains 16 residues. Germline assignment: CDR1 SGHTA and CDR2 FQGNSA. V was pared by 5 bases and J by 0 bases, with 17 bases between. Here the CDR3 reads CASSPDVGRSSYEQYF. In nucleotides, the CDR3 is TGTGCCAGCAGCCCCGATGTTGGTCGGAGCTCCTACGAGCAGTACTTC.

The genes are TRBV10-3 and TRBJ2-7; 7 bases agree with TRBD2. The CDR3 runs 15 residues. Germline lookup yields CDR1 ENHRY and CDR2 SYGVKD. With 3 bases clipped from V and 3 bases from J, the junction kept 8 bases outside the gene matches. This CDR3 reads CAISDWVAGSYEQYF. For the CDR3, the DNA is TGTGCCATCAGTGATTGGGTAGCGGGTAGCTACGAGCAGTACTTC.

The rearrangement links TRBV4-2 to TRBJ1-5, with a weak D call TRBD1 (6 bases). Germline CDR1 is LGHNA and CDR2 is YNFKEQ. Trimming removed 0 bases at V and 2 bases at J, with 8 bases between. CDR3 length equals 15 residues. This CDR3 is CASSQENRGNQPQHF. The CDR3 coding sequence is TGTGCCAGCAGCCAAGAAAACAGGGGCAATCAGCCCCAGCATTTT.

The DNA of the CDR3 is TGTGCCAGCAGCCCAGCCAGGGGGAGGCCTGAAGCTTTCTTT. This gives the protein CASSPARGRPEAFF. The chain links TRBV7-2 to TRBJ1-1; 7 bases align to TRBD1. Germline V gene sequence: CDR1 SGHTA, CDR2 FQGNSA. V lost 5 bases and J lost 6; bases outside the gene matches: 9. The CDR3 contains 14 residues.

The chain couples TRBV24-1 to TRBJ2-3; D perhaps matches TRBD2 (5 bases). V was trimmed by 5 bases and J by 4 bases, leaving 12 bases between them. Germline V gene lookup returns CDR1 KGHDR and CDR2 SFDVKD. The CDR3 totals 14 residues. CDR3 coding DNA: TGTGCCACCAGTGGCCGGGGAGAAGCAGATACGCAGTATTTT. Its protein product is CATSGRGEADTQYF.

This rearrangement joins TRBV7-2 to TRBJ1-3; 9 bases map to TRBD1. Germline V gene sequence: CDR1 SGHTA, CDR2 FQGNSA. The CDR3 loop spans 13 amino acids. V lost 4 bases, J lost 8 bases, and 3 bases stayed unmatched. CDR3 nucleotides: TGTGCCAGCAGCTCACAGGGGGCTGACACCATATATTTT. It encodes CASSSQGADTIYF.

This clone was observed once. The chain uses TRBV29-1 and TRBJ1-1, with 7 bases fitting TRBD1. The CDR3 has 14 residues. J gave up 4 bases and V 6 bases, and 11 bases lay outside the gene matches. Per the germline V gene, CDR1 is SQVTM and CDR2 is ANQGSEA. CDR3: CSVSTGARSTEAFF. The CDR3 DNA is TGCAGCGTGTCAACAGGGGCGAGAAGCACTGAAGCTTTCTTT.

The V gene is TRBV28, the J gene TRBJ1-5; 9 bases line up with TRBD1. Germline loops: CDR1 MDHEN, CDR2 SYDVKM. V was clipped by 2 bases and J by 4 bases; unmatched bases: 9. This CDR3 has 17 amino acids. In DNA, the CDR3 is TGTGCCAGCAGTTTAGGGCCTGGACAGGGGAAAAATCAGCCCCAGCATTTT. It is translated as CASSLGPGQGKNQPQHF.

In DNA, the CDR3 is TGTGCCATCAGTCGCGGGGAAAGCTCCTACAATGAGCAGTTCTTC. Its translation is CAISRGESSYNEQFF. V usage is TRBV10-3 and J usage is TRBJ2-1; possible D gene TRBD2, 6 bases. This CDR3 contains 15 residues. Germline values: CDR1 ENHRY, CDR2 SYGVKD. Trimming took 5 bases from V and 0 from J, leaving 11 bases between them.

The V call is TRBV5-6, the J call TRBJ2-3, with 8 bases fitting TRBD1. The CDR3 is 14 amino acids. The ends lost 5 bases at V and 4 bases at J; junction bases unmatched: 6. Germline V gene sequence: CDR1 SGHDT, CDR2 YYEEEE. The CDR3 DNA reads TGTGCCAGCAGTGGACAGGGTGGGGCAGATACGCAGTATTTT. It specifies CASSGQGGADTQYF.